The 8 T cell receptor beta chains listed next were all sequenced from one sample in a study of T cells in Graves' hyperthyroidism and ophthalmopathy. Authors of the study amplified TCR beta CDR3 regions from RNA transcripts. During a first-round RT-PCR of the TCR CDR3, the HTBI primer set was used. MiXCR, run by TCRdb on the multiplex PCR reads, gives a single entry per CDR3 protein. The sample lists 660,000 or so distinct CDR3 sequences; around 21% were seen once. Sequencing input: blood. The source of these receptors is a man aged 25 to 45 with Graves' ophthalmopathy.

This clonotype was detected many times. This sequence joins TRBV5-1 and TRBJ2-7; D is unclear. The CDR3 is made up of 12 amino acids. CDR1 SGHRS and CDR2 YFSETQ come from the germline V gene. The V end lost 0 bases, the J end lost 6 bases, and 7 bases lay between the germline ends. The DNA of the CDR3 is TGCGCCAGCAGCTTGGACGGACCCGAGCAGTACTTC. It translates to CASSLDGPEQYF.

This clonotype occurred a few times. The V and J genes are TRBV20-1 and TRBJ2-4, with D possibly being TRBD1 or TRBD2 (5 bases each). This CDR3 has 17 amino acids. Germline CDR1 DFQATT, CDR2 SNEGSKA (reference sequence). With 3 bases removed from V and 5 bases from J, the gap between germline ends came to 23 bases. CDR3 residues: CSASGTDLKQNQNIQYF. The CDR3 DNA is TGCAGTGCTAGTGGGACCGATCTAAAGCAAAACCAAAACATTCAGTACTTC.

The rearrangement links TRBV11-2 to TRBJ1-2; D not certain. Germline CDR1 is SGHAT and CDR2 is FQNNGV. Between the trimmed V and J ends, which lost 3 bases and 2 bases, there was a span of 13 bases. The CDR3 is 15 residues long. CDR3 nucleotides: TGTGCCAGCAGCTTTGCCGGCGGGCGGAACTATGGCTACACCTTC. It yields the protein CASSFAGGRNYGYTF. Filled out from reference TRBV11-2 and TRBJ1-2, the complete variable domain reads EAGVAQSPRYKIIEKRQSVAFWCNPISGHATLYWYQQILGQGPKLLIQFQNNGVVDDSQLPKDRFSAERLKGVDSTLKIQPAKLEDSAVYLCASSFAGGRNYGYTFGSGTRLTVV.

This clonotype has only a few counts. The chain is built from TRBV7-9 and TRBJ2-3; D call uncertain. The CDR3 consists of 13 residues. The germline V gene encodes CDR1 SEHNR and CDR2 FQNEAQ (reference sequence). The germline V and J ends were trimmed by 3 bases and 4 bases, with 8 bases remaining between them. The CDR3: CASSFVPPDTQYF. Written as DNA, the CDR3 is TGTGCCAGCAGCTTCGTCCCCCCAGATACGCAGTATTTT.

CDR3 nucleotide sequence: TGTGCCAGCACTCGCCCTGCAGCCACTGAAGCTTTCTTT. It is translated as CASTRPAATEAFF. V gene TRBV19 combines with J gene TRBJ1-1; D is unclear. CDR3 size: 13 residues. Deletions cut 9 bases from V and 4 bases from J, with 15 bases between. Per the germline V gene, CDR1 is LNHDA and CDR2 is SQIVND (reference sequence).

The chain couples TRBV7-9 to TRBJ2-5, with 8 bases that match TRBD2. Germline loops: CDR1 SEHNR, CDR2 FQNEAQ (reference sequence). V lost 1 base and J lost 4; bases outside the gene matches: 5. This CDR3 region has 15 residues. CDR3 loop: CASSLEGLAGETQYF. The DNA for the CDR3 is TGTGCCAGCAGCTTAGAAGGTCTAGCGGGAGAGACCCAGTACTTC.

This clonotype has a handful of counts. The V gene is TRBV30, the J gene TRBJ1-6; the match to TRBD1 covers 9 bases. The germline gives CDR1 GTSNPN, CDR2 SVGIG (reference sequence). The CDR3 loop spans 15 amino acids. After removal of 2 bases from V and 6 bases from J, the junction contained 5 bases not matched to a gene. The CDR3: CAWSLGQGINSPLHF. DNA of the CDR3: TGTGCCTGGAGTCTGGGACAGGGCATTAATTCACCCCTCCACTTT.

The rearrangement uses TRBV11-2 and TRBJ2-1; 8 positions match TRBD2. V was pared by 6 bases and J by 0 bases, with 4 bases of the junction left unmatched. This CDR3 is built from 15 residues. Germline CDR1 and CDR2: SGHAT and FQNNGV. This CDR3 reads CASRSTSGSYNEQFF. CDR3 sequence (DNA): TGTGCCAGCAGATCTACTAGCGGCTCCTACAATGAGCAGTTCTTC.